This section outlines one TCR beta chain sequence together with its context. Trimming stripped 7 bases from V and 0 bases from J, with 12 bases between. Germline V gives CDR1 SGHDT, CDR2 YYEEEE. This CDR3 has 14 amino acids. Seattle-derived patients entered the study during active infection and were followed longitudinally. The data stem from a study of blood T cell repertoires in COVID-19. Study at large: The origin of the acute and convalescent COVID-19 samples was the United States, Italy and Spain. In each case, the material was cDNA or gDNA derived from T cells, B-cell-depleted T cells, or PBMCs.

Clones were sequenced by immunoSEQ multiplex PCR, and TCRdb holds only the in-frame ones, with some missing. The data hold 60,000 or so clones, with more than 70% observed a single time. Sequencing was done on a sample of peripheral blood. The TCR comes from a man aged 25 to 40 with COVID-19, enrolled during active disease. The V and J genes are TRBV5-6 and TRBJ2-3; D uncertain. In DNA, the CDR3 is TGTGCCAGCGCCTTGGACGGGAGCACAGATACGCAGTATTTT. Translated, it gives CASALDGSTDTQYF.